This T cell receptor (beta chain) was found in a study of cytomegalovirus exposure and HLA in healthy donors. Regarding donors, all were healthy bone marrow donors. This clone came up a few times. Its antigen is unknown. V was clipped by 2 bases and J by 0 bases; unmatched bases: 8. Germline V gene lookup returns CDR1 MDHEN and CDR2 SYDVKM. The CDR3 is 17 residues long. The PCR contained 60 Vbeta and 13 Jbeta primers. Clones were read by immunoSEQ multiplex PCR, and TCRdb kept only the in-frame ones, dropping some. Counted here are 220,000 or so clones, approximately 78% occurring once; the ten biggest clones make up 3.8%. The study, taken as a whole, reports: Evidence from a later analysis indicated that most CMV-associated TCR beta chains looked HLA-restricted. Three chains linked to CMV were shown in vitro to be specific for CMV antigens.

This rearrangement joins TRBV28 to TRBJ1-2; 8 bases line up with TRBD1. The sequenced material came from PBMCs. The TCR originated in a male donor in good health and CMV-seronegative. CDR3 DNA sequence: TGTGCCAGCAGTTTAATGGACAGGGTCGGTACTAACTATGGCTACACCTTC. As protein: CASSLMDRVGTNYGYTF.